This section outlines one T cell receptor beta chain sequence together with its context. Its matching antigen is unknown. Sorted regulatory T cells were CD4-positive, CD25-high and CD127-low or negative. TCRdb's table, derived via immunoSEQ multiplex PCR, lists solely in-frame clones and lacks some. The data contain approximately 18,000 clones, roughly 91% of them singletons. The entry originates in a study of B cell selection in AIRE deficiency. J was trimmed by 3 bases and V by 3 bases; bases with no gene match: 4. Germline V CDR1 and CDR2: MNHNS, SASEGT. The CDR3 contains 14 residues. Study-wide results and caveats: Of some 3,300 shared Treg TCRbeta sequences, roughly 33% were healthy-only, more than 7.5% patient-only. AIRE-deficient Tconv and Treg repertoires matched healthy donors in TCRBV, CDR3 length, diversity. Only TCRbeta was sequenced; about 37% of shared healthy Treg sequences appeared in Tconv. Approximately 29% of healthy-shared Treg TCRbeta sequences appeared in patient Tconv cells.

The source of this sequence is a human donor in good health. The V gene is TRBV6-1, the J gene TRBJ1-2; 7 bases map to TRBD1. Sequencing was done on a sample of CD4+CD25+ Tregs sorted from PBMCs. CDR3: CASSEGTVYYGYTF. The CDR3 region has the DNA TGTGCCAGCAGTGAGGGGACAGTCTACTATGGCTACACCTTC.